A single sample gave rise to the 27 T cell receptor beta chains below, sequenced in a study of cytomegalovirus exposure and HLA in healthy donors. It was with 60 Vbeta and 13 Jbeta primers that the PCR ran. The method was immunoSEQ multiplex PCR; TCRdb's version includes in-frame clones alone and lacks a portion of them. In the table there are tens of thousands of clones, roughly 73% of which are singletons. Sequenced input: PBMCs. The source of these receptors is a man aged 40-49 years in good health and CMV-seronegative.

This clone was counted a few times. V gene TRBV10-3 combines with J gene TRBJ2-2; 8 bases are a match to TRBD1. Unmatched junction bases numbered 4, after V lost 6 bases and J lost 1 base. Per germline, CDR1 ENHRY and CDR2 SYGVKD. The CDR3 extends over 15 amino acids. This CDR3 reads CAIRKTGVNTGELFF. Written as DNA, the CDR3 is TGTGCCATCAGAAAGACAGGGGTGAACACCGGGGAGCTGTTTTTT.

The chain combines TRBV2 with TRBJ2-3, with 7 bases aligning to TRBD2. Germline V gives CDR1 SNHLY, CDR2 FYNNEI. The junction had 6 bases not matched to a gene; V was cut back by 3 bases and J by 0 bases. The CDR3 length is 16 residues. Here the CDR3 reads CASSDGLAASTDTQYF. The CDR3 bases are TGTGCCAGCAGTGATGGTCTAGCGGCTAGCACAGATACGCAGTATTTT.

The chain recombines TRBV6-1 with TRBJ2-5; 7 bases map to TRBD1. V was pared by 4 bases and J by 1 base, with 6 bases of the junction left unmatched. CDR1 MNHNS and CDR2 SASEGT come from the germline V gene. This CDR3 has 15 residues. The CDR3, as DNA: TGTGCCAGCAGTGCTGCTCACAGGGGCCAAGAGACCCAGTACTTC. This encodes CASSAAHRGQETQYF.

The V gene is TRBV7-2, the J gene TRBJ2-7, with 14 bases aligning to TRBD2. This CDR3 contains 18 residues. The J segment lost 3 bases and the V segment lost 2 bases, leaving 9 bases of the junction unmatched. CDR1 is SGHTA, CDR2 FQGNSA, per germline. CDR3 loop: CASSLRGTSGSFVYEQYF. Written as DNA, the CDR3 is TGTGCCAGCAGCTTAAGAGGGACTAGCGGGAGTTTTGTCTACGAGCAGTACTTC.

This clone was seen just once. This sequence joins TRBV11-3 and TRBJ2-6; D is possibly TRBD2 (5 bases). The germline gives CDR1 SGHNT, CDR2 YENEEA. CDR3 length equals 17 residues. The V end was cut by 5 bases, the J end by 0 bases, with 14 bases between. Written as DNA, the CDR3 is TGTGCCAGCAGCCCCGGTGAGGGTGGCTCTGGGGCCAACGTCCTGACTTTC. Translated: CASSPGEGGSGANVLTF.

This chain connects TRBV2 to TRBJ2-2; 7 bases are a match to TRBD2. CDR3 length: 20 residues. The germline V gene has CDR1 SNHLY and CDR2 FYNNEI. V shed 7 bases and J 2 bases; nucleotides not matched to a gene: 22. The CDR3 spells CASNHDSGPLGGINTGELFF. CDR3 coding DNA: TGTGCCAGCAACCACGATAGCGGGCCCTTAGGCGGGATTAACACCGGGGAGCTGTTTTTT.

The rearrangement links TRBV7-9 to TRBJ1-1, with unresolved D. CDR1 is SEHNR, CDR2 FQNEAQ, per germline (reference sequence). Deletions cut 3 bases from V and 6 bases from J, with 17 bases between. The CDR3 extends over 15 amino acids. Here the CDR3 DNA reads TGTGCCAGCAGCTTTGAGCCAGGAAGCTCTTCTGAAGCTTTCTTT. It yields the protein CASSFEPGSSSEAFF. Drawing the rest from reference TRBV7-9 and TRBJ1-1, the complete variable domain is DTGVSQNPRHKITKRGQNVTFRCDPISEHNRLYWYRQTLGQGPEFLTYFQNEAQLEKSRLLSDRFSAERPKGSFSTLEIQRTEQGDSAMYLCASSFEPGSSSEAFFGQGTRLTVV.

The V call is TRBV5-1, the J call TRBJ2-3; D may be TRBD2 (7 bases). The CDR3 spans 14 residues. Trimming cost V 2 bases and J 6 bases, with 13 bases left between them. The germline CDR1 and CDR2 sequences are SGHRS and YFSETQ. CDR3 in DNA: TGCGCCAGCAGCTTCCGGGGGGCAGGGGATACGCAGTATTTT. This translates into CASSFRGAGDTQYF.

V usage is TRBV2 and J usage is TRBJ2-7; 8 bases match TRBD1. Unmatched junction bases numbered 0, after V lost 6 bases and J lost 2 bases. The CDR3 loop spans 12 amino acids. Germline V CDR1 and CDR2: SNHLY, FYNNEI. Here the CDR3 reads CASSRGPYEQYF. Here the CDR3 DNA reads TGTGCCAGCAGCAGGGGGCCCTACGAGCAGTACTTC.

Here the CDR3 DNA reads TGTGCCAGCAGCCACCCCGGGACTAGCGGGACCAATGAGCAGTTCTTC. It is translated as CASSHPGTSGTNEQFF. The chain links TRBV4-2 to TRBJ2-1; 13 bases line up with TRBD2. This CDR3 comprises 16 residues. V was pared by 3 bases and J by 6 bases, with 5 bases of the junction left unmatched. Germline lookup yields CDR1 LGHNA and CDR2 YNFKEQ.

The V and J genes are TRBV18 and TRBJ2-6; D not certain. The CDR3 extends over 16 amino acids. Germline assignment: CDR1 KGHSH and CDR2 LQKENI. Trimming left V 1 base short and J 0 bases short, with 7 bases between. In DNA, the CDR3 is TGTGCCAGCTCACCACGCGGTGACTCTGGGGCCAACGTCCTGACTTTC. As protein: CASSPRGDSGANVLTF.

This chain connects TRBV7-3 to TRBJ2-6; possible D gene TRBD1, 6 bases. The germline CDR1 and CDR2 sequences are SGHTA and FQGTGA. This CDR3 is built from 15 residues. Trimming stripped 5 bases from V and 1 base from J, with 9 bases between. CDR3 sequence: CASSQDSSGANVLTF. In nucleotides, the CDR3 is TGTGCCAGCAGCCAGGACAGTTCTGGGGCCAACGTCCTGACTTTC.

This clone has a handful of counts. The chain has TRBV7-9 and TRBJ2-3, with 9 bases that match TRBD2. CDR3 length: 15 amino acids. The V gene end was trimmed by 5 bases and the J gene end by 3 bases; junction bases not matched to a gene: 6. Germline V gene data show CDR1 as SEHNR and CDR2 as FQNEAQ (reference sequence). The CDR3 region has the DNA TGTGCCAGCAGCCCCACGGGACTAGCAACAGATACGCAGTATTTT. This encodes CASSPTGLATDTQYF.

The rearrangement links TRBV5-4 to TRBJ1-2; 9 bases agree with TRBD1. The CDR3 sequence is 15 residues long. Germline V lookup: CDR1 SGHNT, CDR2 YYREEE (reference sequence). The junction had 8 bases not matched to a gene; V was cut back by 4 bases and J by 4 bases. The CDR3 DNA follows: TGTGCCAGCAGCCGGACAGGGACAGGGTCCTATGGCTACACCTTC. It is translated as CASSRTGTGSYGYTF.

The chain couples TRBV29-1 to TRBJ2-7, with D possibly matching TRBD1 (7 bases). Trimming pared 7 bases from V and 3 bases from J, leaving 16 bases between. Germline V gene lookup returns CDR1 SQVTM and CDR2 ANQGSEA. The CDR3 covers 13 residues. The CDR3 sequence is CSGGTAMGYEQYF. The CDR3 DNA follows: TGCAGCGGCGGGACAGCAATGGGCTACGAGCAGTACTTC.

This clone was detected only once. V usage is TRBV5-1 and J usage is TRBJ2-3, with D hard to call. The V gene's germline CDR1 is SGHRS and CDR2 YFSETQ. The CDR3 runs 14 residues. V was shortened by 0 bases and J by 2 bases, with 7 bases between the two germline ends. For the CDR3, the DNA is TGCGCCAGCAGCTTGGGAGAGCCCACAGATACGCAGTATTTT. Its translation is CASSLGEPTDTQYF.

This rearrangement joins TRBV5-1 to TRBJ1-6; D remains unclear. Germline assignment: CDR1 SGHRS and CDR2 YFSETQ. The CDR3 length is 14 residues. V gave up 2 bases and J gave up 6 bases, with 9 bases separating them. The CDR3 nucleotides read TGCGCCAGCAGCTTTTCACAGACTAATTCACCCCTCCACTTT. This codes for CASSFSQTNSPLHF.

V usage is TRBV15 and J usage is TRBJ2-5, with D maybe TRBD1 (6 bases). Per the germline V gene, CDR1 is LNHNV and CDR2 is YYDKDF (reference sequence). V was trimmed by 2 bases and J by 2 bases, leaving 15 bases between them. The CDR3 sequence is 16 residues long. The CDR3 sequence: CATSRLRDKKQETQYF. In DNA form, the CDR3 reads TGTGCCACCAGCAGATTACGGGACAAAAAGCAAGAGACCCAGTACTTC.

This chain uses TRBV5-1 with TRBJ1-3, with D tentatively TRBD1 (6 bases). Trimming took 4 bases from V and 0 from J, leaving 11 bases between them. Germline V gene sequence: CDR1 SGHRS, CDR2 YFSETQ. The CDR3 consists of 15 residues. The CDR3 is CASSKTGSSGNTIYF. CDR3 DNA: TGCGCCAGCAGCAAAACAGGGAGCTCTGGAAACACCATATATTTT.

This clone was detected ten times or more. The V gene is TRBV11-2, the J gene TRBJ2-3; 12 nucleotides match TRBD1. V shed 3 bases and J 5 bases; nucleotides not matched to a gene: 6. CDR3 size: 16 residues. Per the germline V gene, CDR1 is SGHAT and CDR2 is FQNNGV. CDR3 sequence reads: CASSFTRDRGQDTQYF. The CDR3 DNA reads as TGTGCCAGCAGCTTTACCCGGGACAGGGGGCAAGATACGCAGTATTTT. The whole variable domain, remainder taken from reference TRBV11-2 and TRBJ2-3, is EAGVAQSPRYKIIEKRQSVAFWCNPISGHATLYWYQQILGQGPKLLIQFQNNGVVDDSQLPKDRFSAERLKGVDSTLKIQPAKLEDSAVYLCASSFTRDRGQDTQYFGPGTRLTVL.

This clone came up a few times. CDR3 protein: CSVRGLAGGRGVASSYNEQFF. CDR3 DNA sequence: TGCAGCGTTAGAGGACTAGCGGGAGGTCGGGGAGTCGCGAGCTCCTACAATGAGCAGTTCTTC. The rearrangement joins TRBV29-1 to TRBJ2-1; TRBD2 agrees at 14 bases. J gave up 0 bases and V 5 bases, and 18 bases lay outside the gene matches. Germline values: CDR1 SQVTM, CDR2 ANQGSEA. The CDR3 runs to 21 residues.

Only a few counts were recorded for this clone. This chain links TRBV6-6 with TRBJ1-5, with D perhaps TRBD1 (5 bases). Trimming stripped 6 bases from V and 5 bases from J, with 17 bases between. The CDR3 is made up of 15 amino acids. CDR1 MNHNY and CDR2 SVGAGI come from the germline V gene (reference sequence). CDR3 sequence (DNA): TGTGCCAGCAGATCTTGGGAACAGGTCCATCAGCCCCAGCATTTT. As protein: CASRSWEQVHQPQHF.

The V and J genes are TRBV19 and TRBJ2-1; D unclear. In germline, CDR1 is LNHDA, CDR2 SQIVND (reference sequence). V lost 1 base and J 7 bases, leaving 8 bases between the germline ends. This CDR3 is 13 amino acids long. The CDR3 DNA is TGTGCCAGTAGTATAGTTCGACTTAATGAGCAGTTCTTC. It specifies CASSIVRLNEQFF.

The chain is built from TRBV19 and TRBJ1-1; D might be TRBD1 (6 bases). The V gene's germline CDR1 is LNHDA and CDR2 SQIVND (reference sequence). CDR3 length equals 12 residues. V lost 9 bases and J lost 4, with 12 bases in between. The CDR3 loop reads CASHRAATEAFF. The CDR3 DNA is TGTGCCAGCCACAGGGCGGCCACTGAAGCTTTCTTT.

This clone was seen once. V usage is TRBV7-9 and J usage is TRBJ2-1, with TRBD2 matching over 14 bases. V shed 5 bases and J 9 bases; nucleotides not matched to a gene: 6. Germline CDR1 and CDR2: SEHNR and FQNEAQ (reference sequence). This CDR3 spans 15 amino acids. The CDR3 DNA sequence: TGTGCCAGCAGCCCGGGACTAGCGGGAGTAGGTGAGCAGTTCTTC. Translation: CASSPGLAGVGEQFF.

In this sample, this clone turned up a few times. The gene calls are TRBV13 and TRBJ2-2; TRBD2 matches at 7 bases. The CDR3 is 16 residues long. Germline V gene sequence: CDR1 PRHDT, CDR2 FYEKMQ (reference sequence). Unmatched junction bases numbered 12, after V lost 4 bases and J lost 7 bases. The CDR3 region is CASSSLSLAGDGELFF. CDR3 nucleotides: TGTGCCAGCAGCTCCCTCTCATTGGCGGGAGACGGGGAGCTGTTTTTT.

J is TRBJ2-1 and V is TRBV5-4, with D possibly TRBD2 on 5 matching bases. V was shortened by 1 base and J by 5 bases, with 10 bases between the two germline ends. This CDR3 region has 14 residues. Germline values: CDR1 SGHNT, CDR2 YYREEE (reference sequence). CDR3 protein: CASSLSTGNNEQFF. In nucleotides, the CDR3 is TGTGCCAGCAGCTTGTCCACCGGGAACAATGAGCAGTTCTTC.